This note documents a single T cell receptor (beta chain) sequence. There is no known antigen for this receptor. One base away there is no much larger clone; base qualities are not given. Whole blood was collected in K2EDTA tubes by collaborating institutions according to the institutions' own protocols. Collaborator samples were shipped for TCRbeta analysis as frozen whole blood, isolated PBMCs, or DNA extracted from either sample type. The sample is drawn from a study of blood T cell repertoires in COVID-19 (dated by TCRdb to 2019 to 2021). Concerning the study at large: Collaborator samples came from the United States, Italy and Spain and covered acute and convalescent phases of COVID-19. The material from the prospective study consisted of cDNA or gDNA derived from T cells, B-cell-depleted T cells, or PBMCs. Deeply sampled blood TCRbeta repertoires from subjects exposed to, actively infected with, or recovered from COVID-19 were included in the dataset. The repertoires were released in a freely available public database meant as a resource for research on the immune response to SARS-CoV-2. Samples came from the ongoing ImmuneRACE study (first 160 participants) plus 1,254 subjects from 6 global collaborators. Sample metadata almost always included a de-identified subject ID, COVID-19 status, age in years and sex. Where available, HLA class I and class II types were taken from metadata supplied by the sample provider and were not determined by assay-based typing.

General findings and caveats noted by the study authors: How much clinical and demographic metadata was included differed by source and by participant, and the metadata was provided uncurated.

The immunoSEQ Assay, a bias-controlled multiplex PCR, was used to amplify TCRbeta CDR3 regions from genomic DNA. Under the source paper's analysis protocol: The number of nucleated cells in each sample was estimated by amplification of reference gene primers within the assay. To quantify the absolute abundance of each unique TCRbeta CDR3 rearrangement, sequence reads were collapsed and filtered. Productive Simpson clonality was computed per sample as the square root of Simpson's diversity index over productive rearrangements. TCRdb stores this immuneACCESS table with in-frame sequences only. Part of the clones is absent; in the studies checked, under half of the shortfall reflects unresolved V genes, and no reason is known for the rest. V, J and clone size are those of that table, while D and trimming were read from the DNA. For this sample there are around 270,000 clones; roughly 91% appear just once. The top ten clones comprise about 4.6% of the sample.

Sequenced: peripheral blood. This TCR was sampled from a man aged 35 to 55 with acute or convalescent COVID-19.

This receptor carries the CDR3 CASSTSGARDTQYF. The DNA is as follows: TGTGCCAGCAGCACTAGCGGGGCTAGAGATACGCAGTATTTT. The chain is made from TRBV6-5 and TRBJ2-3, and TRBD2 aligns with 10 junction nucleotides. The CDR3 has 14 amino acids, counting the end cysteine and phenylalanine. CDR3 DNA is the only sequence kept; it has 42 bases, read in frame from the first base. Trimming accounts for 6 bases at V and 5 bases at J, while the number of junction bases matched to no gene is 5. CDR1 and CDR2 were assigned from the germline V gene as MNHEY and SVGAGI.